Below, 12 T cell receptor beta chains from the same sample are listed, as sequenced in a study of beta chain features in type 1 diabetes. General observations from the study: Researchers report that Type 1 diabetes patients had moderately but significantly shorter TCRB CDR3s across all four CD4+ subsets.

Isolated RNA was reverse transcribed in full, so expressed TCRB transcripts were sequenced. The assay was immunoSEQ multiplex PCR, and TCRdb's table has in-frame clones only and misses some. The profile shows 100,000 to 150,000 clones, around a sixth of them singletons. These receptors are not linked to any known antigen. Material: central memory CD4+ T cells from blood. These receptors all come from a man aged 18 to 29 with type 1 diabetes.

The rearrangement joins TRBV6-5 to TRBJ1-5, with D perhaps TRBD1 (6 bases). This CDR3 is built from 15 residues. The germline V gene encodes CDR1 MNHEY and CDR2 SVGAGI. Trimming left V 0 bases short and J 6 bases short, with 12 bases between. CDR3 sequence: CASSYSTGPAQPQHF. The CDR3 DNA reads TGTGCCAGCAGTTACTCCACAGGGCCGGCTCAGCCCCAGCATTTT.

V usage is TRBV6-6 and J usage is TRBJ2-6; D not certain. Trimming removed 7 bases at V and 0 bases at J, with 13 bases between. Germline V gives CDR1 MNHNY, CDR2 SVGAGI (reference sequence). The CDR3 is 16 amino acids. This CDR3 is CASIRGVGSGANVLTF. The CDR3 bases are TGTGCCAGCATTCGTGGGGTAGGCTCTGGGGCCAACGTCCTGACTTTC.

V gene TRBV6-6 combines with J gene TRBJ2-4; TRBD1 is a possible D gene (7 bases). Germline values: CDR1 MNHNY, CDR2 SVGAGI (reference sequence). V was trimmed by 6 bases and J by 3 bases, leaving 15 bases between them. CDR3 length: 15 amino acids. Written as DNA, the CDR3 is TGTGCCAGCAGCAGAGGGCGGGACAGCAAAAACATTCAGTACTTC. Translation: CASSRGRDSKNIQYF.

This sequence joins TRBV4-1 and TRBJ2-5; 9 bases match TRBD2. The CDR3 contains 17 residues. After removal of 3 bases from V and 3 bases from J, the junction contained 11 bases not matched to a gene. The V gene's germline CDR1 is MGHRA and CDR2 YSYEKL. The CDR3 DNA is TGCGCCAGCAGCCACCAGCAGGGACTAGCATCAGAAGAGACCCAGTACTTC. Amino acids: CASSHQQGLASEETQYF.

This clone was detected ten times or more. The gene calls are TRBV5-1 and TRBJ2-5; 12 nucleotides align to TRBD2. Unmatched junction bases numbered 6, after V lost 4 bases and J lost 2 bases. Germline lookup yields CDR1 SGHRS and CDR2 YFSETQ. The CDR3 covers 16 residues. Here the CDR3 reads CASSTGLAGQQETQYF. The CDR3, as DNA: TGCGCCAGCAGCACTGGACTAGCGGGGCAACAAGAGACCCAGTACTTC.

In its sample, this clone was seen a few times. This chain links TRBV4-1 with TRBJ2-1; D possibly matches TRBD1 or TRBD2 (5 bases each). The V end lost 2 bases, the J end lost 6 bases, and 8 bases lay between the germline ends. CDR1 and CDR2 from the germline V gene are MGHRA and YSYEKL. The CDR3 is 13 residues long. In nucleotides, the CDR3 is TGCGCCAGCAGCCAACCAGGGACCAATGAGCAGTTCTTC. Protein product: CASSQPGTNEQFF.

The chain couples TRBV18 to TRBJ1-1; D gene unclear. CDR1 and CDR2 (germline): KGHSH, LQKENI. Between the trimmed V and J ends, which lost 4 bases and 1 base, there was a span of 4 bases. The CDR3 contains 12 residues. The CDR3 nucleotides are TGTGCCAGCTCACAGGGGAACACTGAAGCTTTCTTT. The encoded protein is CASSQGNTEAFF.

This CDR3 is CASRATTSSYNEQFF. As DNA, the CDR3 is TGTGCCAGCAGAGCGACAACGAGCTCCTACAATGAGCAGTTCTTC. The V and J genes are TRBV5-8 and TRBJ2-1; no clear D. Germline V gene sequence: CDR1 SGHTS, CDR2 YDEGEE. V was clipped by 5 bases and J by 0 bases, with 12 bases between them. The CDR3 length is 15 residues.

The chain carries TRBV7-9 and TRBJ2-3; 9 bases fit TRBD1. Germline lookup yields CDR1 SEHNR and CDR2 FQNEAQ (reference sequence). The length of the CDR3 is 14 residues. V shed 3 bases and J 4 bases; nucleotides not matched to a gene: 2. The DNA of the CDR3 is TGTGCCAGCAGCTTGAGACAGGGGGCAGATACGCAGTATTTT. Its translation: CASSLRQGADTQYF.

This clone has a handful of counts. The J gene is TRBJ2-7, the V gene TRBV29-1, with D possibly being TRBD1 (6 bases). Trimming took 7 bases from V and 0 from J, leaving 10 bases between them. The germline CDR1 and CDR2 sequences are SQVTM and ANQGSEA. The CDR3 sequence is 12 residues long. The CDR3 nucleotides read TGCAGCGCTGGGACAAACTCCTACGAGCAGTACTTC. Its translation: CSAGTNSYEQYF.

This clone appeared a few times. V and J are TRBV18 and TRBJ1-4; D gene uncertain. This CDR3 contains 13 residues. Germline loops: CDR1 KGHSH, CDR2 LQKENI. V was shortened by 1 base and J by 7 bases, with 7 bases between the two germline ends. CDR3 residues: CASSPLSGEKLFF. The CDR3 DNA reads as TGTGCCAGCTCACCACTATCCGGTGAAAAACTGTTTTTT.

This chain connects TRBV19 to TRBJ1-2; 9 bases align to TRBD1. CDR3 size: 15 residues. The V segment lost 4 bases and the J segment 4 bases; nucleotides outside the gene matches: 7. Germline V gives CDR1 LNHDA, CDR2 SQIVND (reference sequence). The CDR3 is CASSTLRGQGYGYTF. CDR3 nucleotides: TGTGCCAGTAGTACCCTCCGGGGACAGGGCTATGGCTACACCTTC.